The subject of this entry is one T cell receptor beta chain. What it recognizes is unknown. Assay: immunoSEQ multiplex PCR; the TCRdb copy retains only in-frame clones and omits some. The table lists approximately 10,000 clones, 65% to 85% of them singletons. The sample belongs to a study of regulatory dendritic cells for organ transplantation. Study-wide context: Regulatory dendritic cells came from monocytes given vitamin D3 and IL-10.

Study-level results: Naive T cells showed high diversity, memory cells less, memory CD8+ least.

Germline V gene sequence: CDR1 SEHNR, CDR2 FQNEAQ (reference sequence). The CDR3 spans 16 residues. J gave up 3 bases and V 5 bases, and 13 bases lay outside the gene matches. Sorted subsets were CFSE-labeled and cultured roughly five days with allogeneic dendritic cells. Naive CD45RA+ and memory CD45RO+ CD4+ or CD8+ T cells were FACS-sorted. The clonotype was recovered from a human donor in good health. This rearrangement joins TRBV7-9 to TRBJ2-7, with 7 nucleotides matching TRBD1. Sequencing was done on a sample of memory CD4+ T cells from blood cultured with regulatory dendritic cells. Noted subset: CD45RO+ memory T cells. CDR3: CASSDPDRLGYYEQYF. The CDR3 DNA is TGTGCCAGCAGCGATCCGGACAGGTTGGGCTACTACGAGCAGTACTTC.